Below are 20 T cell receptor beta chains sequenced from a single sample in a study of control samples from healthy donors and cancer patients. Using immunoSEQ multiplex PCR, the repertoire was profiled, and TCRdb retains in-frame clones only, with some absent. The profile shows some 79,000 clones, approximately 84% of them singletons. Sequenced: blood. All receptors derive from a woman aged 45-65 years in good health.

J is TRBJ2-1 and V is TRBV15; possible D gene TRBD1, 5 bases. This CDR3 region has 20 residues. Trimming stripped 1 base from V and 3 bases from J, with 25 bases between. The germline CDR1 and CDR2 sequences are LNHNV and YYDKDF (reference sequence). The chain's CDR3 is CATSRGSWLRGPMYYNEQFF. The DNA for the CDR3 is TGTGCCACCAGCAGAGGATCGTGGCTAAGGGGCCCCATGTACTACAATGAGCAGTTCTTC.

The CDR3 loop reads CASSPLTGGDNEQFF. The CDR3, as DNA: TGTGCCAGCAGTCCGCTGACAGGGGGGGACAATGAGCAGTTCTTC. This rearrangement joins TRBV6-5 to TRBJ2-1; TRBD1 agrees at 9 bases. This CDR3 is 15 amino acids long. The junction had 7 bases not matched to a gene; V was cut back by 5 bases and J by 5 bases. Germline-derived CDR1 and CDR2 are MNHEY and SVGAGI.

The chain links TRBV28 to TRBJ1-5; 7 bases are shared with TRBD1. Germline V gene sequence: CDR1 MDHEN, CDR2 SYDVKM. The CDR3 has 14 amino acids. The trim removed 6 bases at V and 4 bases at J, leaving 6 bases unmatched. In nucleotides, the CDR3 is TGTGCCAGCAGCGGGGGGGACAGAAATCAGCCCCAGCATTTT. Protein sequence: CASSGGDRNQPQHF.

The CDR3 loop is CAWETGRGGNTIYF. CDR3 coding DNA: TGTGCCTGGGAAACAGGGAGGGGAGGAAACACCATATATTTT. The chain is built from TRBV30 and TRBJ1-3; a possible D gene is TRBD1 (6 bases). The V and J ends lost 5 bases and 4 bases respectively, with 15 bases between them. Germline V gives CDR1 GTSNPN, CDR2 SVGIG (reference sequence). This CDR3 region has 14 residues. Full variable domain (missing parts from reference TRBV30 and TRBJ1-3): SQTIHQWPATLVQPVGSPLSLECTVEGTSNPNLYWYRQAAGRGLQLLFYSVGIGQISSEVPQNLSASRPQDRQFILSSKKLLLSDSGFYLCAWETGRGGNTIYFGEGSWLTVV.

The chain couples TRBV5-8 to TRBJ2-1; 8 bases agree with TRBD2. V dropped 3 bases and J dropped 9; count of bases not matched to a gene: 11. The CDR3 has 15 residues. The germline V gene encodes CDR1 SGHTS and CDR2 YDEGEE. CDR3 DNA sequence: TGTGCCAGCAGCTCTCGGGGGGGCCAAAACACTGAGCAGTTCTTC. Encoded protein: CASSSRGGQNTEQFF.

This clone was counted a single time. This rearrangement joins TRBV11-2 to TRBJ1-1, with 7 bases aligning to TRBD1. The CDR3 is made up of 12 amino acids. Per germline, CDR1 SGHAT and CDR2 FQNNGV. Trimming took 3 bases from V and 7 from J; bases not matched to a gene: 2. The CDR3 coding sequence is TGTGCCAGCAGCTTGGGACAGTTTGAAGCTTTCTTT. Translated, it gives CASSLGQFEAFF.

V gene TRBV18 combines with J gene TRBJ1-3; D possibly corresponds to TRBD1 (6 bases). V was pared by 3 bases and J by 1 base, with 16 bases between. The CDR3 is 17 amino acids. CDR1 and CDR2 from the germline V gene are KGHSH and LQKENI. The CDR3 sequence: CASSPIDDTGSGNTIYF. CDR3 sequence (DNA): TGTGCCAGCTCACCGATCGATGATACAGGGTCTGGAAACACCATATATTTT.

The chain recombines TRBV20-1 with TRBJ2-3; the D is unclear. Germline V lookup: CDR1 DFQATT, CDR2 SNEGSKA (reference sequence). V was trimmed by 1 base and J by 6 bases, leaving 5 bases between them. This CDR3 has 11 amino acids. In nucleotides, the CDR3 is TGCAGTGCTAGAGTACTGGATACGCAGTATTTT. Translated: CSARVLDTQYF.

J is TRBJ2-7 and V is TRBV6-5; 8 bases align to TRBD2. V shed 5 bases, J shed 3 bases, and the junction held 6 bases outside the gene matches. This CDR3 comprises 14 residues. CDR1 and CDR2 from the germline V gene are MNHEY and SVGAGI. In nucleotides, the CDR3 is TGTGCCAGCAGTCAGACTAGCGAGTTCTACGAGCAGTACTTC. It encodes CASSQTSEFYEQYF.

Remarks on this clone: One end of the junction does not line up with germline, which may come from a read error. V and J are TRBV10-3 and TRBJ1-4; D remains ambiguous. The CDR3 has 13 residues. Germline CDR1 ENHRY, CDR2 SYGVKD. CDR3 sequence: CAISQDGNQKLFF. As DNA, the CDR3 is TGTGCCATCAGTCAGGACGGTAATCAAAAACTGTTTTTT.

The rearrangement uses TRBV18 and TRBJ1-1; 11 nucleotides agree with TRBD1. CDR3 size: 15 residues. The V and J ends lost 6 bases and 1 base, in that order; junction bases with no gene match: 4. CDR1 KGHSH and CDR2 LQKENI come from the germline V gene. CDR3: CASSRDRGTNTEAFF. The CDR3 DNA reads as TGTGCCAGCTCCCGGGACAGGGGGACGAACACTGAAGCTTTCTTT.

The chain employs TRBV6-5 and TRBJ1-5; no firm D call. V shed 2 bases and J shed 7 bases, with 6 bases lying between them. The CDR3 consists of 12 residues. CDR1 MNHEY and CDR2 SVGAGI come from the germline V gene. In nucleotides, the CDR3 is TGTGCCAGCAGTTACCCGGGGCAGCCCCAGCATTTT. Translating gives CASSYPGQPQHF.

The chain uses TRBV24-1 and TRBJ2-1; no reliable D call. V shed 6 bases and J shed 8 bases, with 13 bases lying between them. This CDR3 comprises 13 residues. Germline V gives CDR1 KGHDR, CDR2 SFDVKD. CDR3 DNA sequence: TGTGCCACCAGTTTGAACACTGGCGATGAGCAGTTCTTC. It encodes CATSLNTGDEQFF.

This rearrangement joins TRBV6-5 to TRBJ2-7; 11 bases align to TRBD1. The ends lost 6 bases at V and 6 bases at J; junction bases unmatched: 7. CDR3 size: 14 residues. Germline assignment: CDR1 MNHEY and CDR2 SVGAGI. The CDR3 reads CASRQPGTGGEQYF. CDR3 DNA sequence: TGTGCCAGCAGACAGCCCGGGACAGGGGGCGAGCAGTACTTC.

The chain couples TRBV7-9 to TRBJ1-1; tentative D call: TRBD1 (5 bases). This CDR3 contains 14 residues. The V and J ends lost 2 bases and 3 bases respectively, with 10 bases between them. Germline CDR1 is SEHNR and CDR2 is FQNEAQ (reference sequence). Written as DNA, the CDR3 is TGTGCCAGCAGCTTAAACCGGGGGGACACTGAAGCTTTCTTT. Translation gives CASSLNRGDTEAFF.

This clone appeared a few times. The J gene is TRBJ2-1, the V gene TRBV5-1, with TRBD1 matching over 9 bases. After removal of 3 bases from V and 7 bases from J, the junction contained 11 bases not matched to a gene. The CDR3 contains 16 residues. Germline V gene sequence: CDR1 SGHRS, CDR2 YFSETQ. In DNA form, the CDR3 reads TGCGCCAGCAGCTGGGGGACCGGGACAGGGAGGAATGAGCAGTTCTTC. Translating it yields CASSWGTGTGRNEQFF.

CDR3 protein: CASSQHSGIGEQYF. In nucleotides, the CDR3 is TGTGCCAGCAGCCAACATAGCGGGATAGGCGAGCAGTACTTC. The V and J genes are TRBV14 and TRBJ2-7; 8 bases line up with TRBD2. The CDR3 contains 14 residues. J lost 6 bases, V lost 2 bases, and 6 bases had no gene match. Germline CDR1 SGHDN, CDR2 FVKESK.

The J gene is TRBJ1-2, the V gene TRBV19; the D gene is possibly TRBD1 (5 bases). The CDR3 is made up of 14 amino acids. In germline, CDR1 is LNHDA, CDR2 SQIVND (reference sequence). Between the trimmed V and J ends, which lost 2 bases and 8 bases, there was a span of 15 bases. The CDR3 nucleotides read TGTGCCAGTAGTATACAGGGCCCCGGCCCGGGCTACACCTTC. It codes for CASSIQGPGPGYTF.

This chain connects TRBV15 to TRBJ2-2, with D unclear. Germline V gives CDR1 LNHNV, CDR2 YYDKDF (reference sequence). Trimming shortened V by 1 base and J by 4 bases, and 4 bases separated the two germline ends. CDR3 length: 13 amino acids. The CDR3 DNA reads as TGTGCCACCAGCAGAGGGGGCACCGGGGAGCTGTTTTTT. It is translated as CATSRGGTGELFF.

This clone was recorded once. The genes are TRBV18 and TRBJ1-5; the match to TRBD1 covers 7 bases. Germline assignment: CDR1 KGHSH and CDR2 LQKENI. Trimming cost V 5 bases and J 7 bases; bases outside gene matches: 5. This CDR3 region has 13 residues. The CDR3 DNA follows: TGTGCCAGCTCAGACAGGGAGGAGCAGCCCCAGCATTTT. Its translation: CASSDREEQPQHF.